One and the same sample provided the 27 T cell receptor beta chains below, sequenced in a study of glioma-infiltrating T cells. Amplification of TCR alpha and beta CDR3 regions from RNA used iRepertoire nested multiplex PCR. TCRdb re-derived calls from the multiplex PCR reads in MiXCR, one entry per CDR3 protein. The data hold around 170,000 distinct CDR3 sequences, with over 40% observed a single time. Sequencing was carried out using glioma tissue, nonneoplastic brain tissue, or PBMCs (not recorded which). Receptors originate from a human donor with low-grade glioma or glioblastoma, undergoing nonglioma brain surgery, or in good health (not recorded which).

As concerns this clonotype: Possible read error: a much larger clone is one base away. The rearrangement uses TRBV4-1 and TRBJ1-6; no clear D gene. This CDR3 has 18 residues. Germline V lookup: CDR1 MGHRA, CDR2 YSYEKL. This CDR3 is CASSQESQTISYNSPIHF. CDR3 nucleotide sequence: TGCGCCAGCAGCCAAGAGTCGCAGACGATCAGCTATAATTCACCCATCCACTTT.

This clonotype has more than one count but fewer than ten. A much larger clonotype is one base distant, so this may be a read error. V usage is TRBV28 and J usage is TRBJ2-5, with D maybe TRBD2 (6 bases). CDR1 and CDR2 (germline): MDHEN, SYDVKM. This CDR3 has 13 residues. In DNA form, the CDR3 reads TGTGCCAGCAGACTTAGCGGAGGGGAGACCAAGTACTTC. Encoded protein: CASRLSGGETKYF.

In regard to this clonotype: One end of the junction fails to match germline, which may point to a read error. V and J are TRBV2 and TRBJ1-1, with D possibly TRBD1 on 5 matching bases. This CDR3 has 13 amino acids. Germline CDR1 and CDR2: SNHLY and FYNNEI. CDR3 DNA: TGTGCCAGCGCCTGGGGCCTCAACACTGAAGTTTTCTTT. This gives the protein CASAWGLNTEVFF.

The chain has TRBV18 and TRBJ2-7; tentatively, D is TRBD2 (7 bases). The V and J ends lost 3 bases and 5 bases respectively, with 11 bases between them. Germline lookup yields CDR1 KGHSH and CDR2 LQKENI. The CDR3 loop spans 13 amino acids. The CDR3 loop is CASSPRGAHEQYF. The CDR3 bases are TGTGCCAGCTCACCCCGGGGGGCCCACGAGCAGTACTTC. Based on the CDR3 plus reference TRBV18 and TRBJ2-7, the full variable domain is NAGVMQNPRHLVRRRGQEARLRCSPMKGHSHVYWYRQLPEEGLKFMVYLQKENIIDESGMPKERFSAEFPKEGPSILRIQQVVRGDSAAYFCASSPRGAHEQYFGPGTRLTVT.

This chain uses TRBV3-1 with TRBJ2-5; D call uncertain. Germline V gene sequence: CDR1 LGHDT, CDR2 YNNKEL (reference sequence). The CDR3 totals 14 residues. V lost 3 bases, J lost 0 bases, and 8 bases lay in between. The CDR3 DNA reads TGTGCCAGCAGCCATCAATCGTACCAAGAGACCCAGTACTTC. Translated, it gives CASSHQSYQETQYF.

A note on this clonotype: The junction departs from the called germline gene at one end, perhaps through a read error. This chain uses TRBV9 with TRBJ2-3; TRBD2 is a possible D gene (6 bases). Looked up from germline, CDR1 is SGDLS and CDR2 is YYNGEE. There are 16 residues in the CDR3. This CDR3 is CASSPPLLGSTDTKYF. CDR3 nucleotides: TGTGCCAGCAGCCCCCCCCTGCTCGGGAGCACAGATACGAAGTATTTT.

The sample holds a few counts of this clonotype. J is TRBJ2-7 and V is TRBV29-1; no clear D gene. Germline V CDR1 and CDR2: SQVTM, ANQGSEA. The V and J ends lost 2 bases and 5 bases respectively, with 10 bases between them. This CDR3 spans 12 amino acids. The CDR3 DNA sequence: TGCAGCGTTGAACTCTTAATGCACGAGCAGTACTTC. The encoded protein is CSVELLMHEQYF.

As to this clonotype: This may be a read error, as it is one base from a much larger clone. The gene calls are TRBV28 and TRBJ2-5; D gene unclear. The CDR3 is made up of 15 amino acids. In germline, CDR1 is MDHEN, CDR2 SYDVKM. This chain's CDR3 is CASSQQTDGKENQYF. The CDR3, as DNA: TGTGCCAGCAGCCAACAGACGGACGGTAAAGAGAACCAGTACTTC.

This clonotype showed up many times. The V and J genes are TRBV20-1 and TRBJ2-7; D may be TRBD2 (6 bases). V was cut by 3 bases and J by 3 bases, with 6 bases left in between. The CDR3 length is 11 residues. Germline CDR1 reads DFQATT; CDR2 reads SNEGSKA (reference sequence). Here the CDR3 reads CSARGGYEQYF. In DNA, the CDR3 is TGCAGTGCTAGGGGGGGCTACGAGCAGTACTTC.

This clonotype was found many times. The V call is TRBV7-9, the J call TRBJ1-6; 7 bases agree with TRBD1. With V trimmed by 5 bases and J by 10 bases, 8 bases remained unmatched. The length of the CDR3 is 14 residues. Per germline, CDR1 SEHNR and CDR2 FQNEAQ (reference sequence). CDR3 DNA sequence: TGTGCCAGCAGCCCATGGACAGGCGGATCACCCCTCCACTTT. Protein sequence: CASSPWTGGSPLHF.

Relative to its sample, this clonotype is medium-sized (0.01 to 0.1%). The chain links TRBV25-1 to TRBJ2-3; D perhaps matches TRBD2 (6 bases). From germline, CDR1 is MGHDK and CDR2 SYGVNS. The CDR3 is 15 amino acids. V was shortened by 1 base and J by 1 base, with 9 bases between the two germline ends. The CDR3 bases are TGTGCCAGCAGTGAATCAACGGGAGGCACAGATACGCAGTATTTT. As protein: CASSESTGGTDTQYF.

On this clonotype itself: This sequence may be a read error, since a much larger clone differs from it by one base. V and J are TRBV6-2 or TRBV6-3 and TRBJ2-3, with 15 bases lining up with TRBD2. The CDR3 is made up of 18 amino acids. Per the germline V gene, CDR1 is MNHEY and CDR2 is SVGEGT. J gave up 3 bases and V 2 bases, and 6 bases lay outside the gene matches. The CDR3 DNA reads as TGTGCCAGCAGTTACGGGGGACTAGCGGGAGGAAGGACAGATACGCAGTATTTT. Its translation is CASSYGGLAGGRTDTQYF.

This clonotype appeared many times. The CDR3 spells CASSLIDNQPQHF. The CDR3 DNA is TGTGCCAGCAGCTTAATTGATAATCAGCCCCAGCATTTT. The chain has TRBV7-2 and TRBJ1-5; D is unresolved. V shed 2 bases and J shed 4 bases, with 6 bases lying between them. Looked up from germline, CDR1 is SGHTA and CDR2 is FQGNSA. The length of the CDR3 is 13 residues. The variable domain in full, with the rest retrieved from reference TRBV7-2 and TRBJ1-5, is GAGVSQSPSNKVTEKGKDVELRCDPISGHTALYWYRQSLGQGLEFLIYFQGNSAPDKSGLPSDRFSAERTGGSVSTLTIQRTQQEDSAVYLCASSLIDNQPQHFGDGTRLSIL.

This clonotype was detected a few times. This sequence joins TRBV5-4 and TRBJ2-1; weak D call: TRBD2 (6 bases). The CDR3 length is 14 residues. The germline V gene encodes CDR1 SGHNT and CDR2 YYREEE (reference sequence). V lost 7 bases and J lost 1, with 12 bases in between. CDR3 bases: TGTGCCAGCGGGCGGGAAGGTTCCTACAATGAGCAGTTCTTC. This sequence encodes CASGREGSYNEQFF.

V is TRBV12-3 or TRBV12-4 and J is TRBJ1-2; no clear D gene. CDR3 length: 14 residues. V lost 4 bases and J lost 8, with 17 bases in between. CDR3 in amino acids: CASSSRTGFWGYTF. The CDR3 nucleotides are TGTGCCAGCAGTTCTCGGACGGGGTTCTGGGGCTACACCTTC.

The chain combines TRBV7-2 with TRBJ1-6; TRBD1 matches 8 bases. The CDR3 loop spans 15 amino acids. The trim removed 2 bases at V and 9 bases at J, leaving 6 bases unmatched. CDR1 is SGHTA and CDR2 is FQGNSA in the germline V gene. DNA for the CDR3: TGTGCCAGCAGCTTAAAACAGGGGGTAACTTCACCCCTCCACTTT. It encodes CASSLKQGVTSPLHF.

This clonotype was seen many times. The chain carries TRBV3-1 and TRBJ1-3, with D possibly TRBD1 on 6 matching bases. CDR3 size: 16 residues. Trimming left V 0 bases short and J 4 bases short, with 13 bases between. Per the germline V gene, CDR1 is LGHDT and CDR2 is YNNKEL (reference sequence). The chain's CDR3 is CASSQDRTALGNTIYF. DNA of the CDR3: TGTGCCAGCAGCCAAGATCGGACAGCTTTAGGAAACACCATATATTTT.

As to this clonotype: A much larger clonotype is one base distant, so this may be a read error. This chain's CDR3 is CASSPASEPNTEALF. DNA for the CDR3: TGTGCCAGCTCACCAGCGTCAGAGCCGAACACTGAAGCTTTATTT. The genes are TRBV18 and TRBJ1-1; D gene ambiguous. The CDR3 has 15 amino acids. The germline CDR1 and CDR2 sequences are KGHSH and LQKENI.

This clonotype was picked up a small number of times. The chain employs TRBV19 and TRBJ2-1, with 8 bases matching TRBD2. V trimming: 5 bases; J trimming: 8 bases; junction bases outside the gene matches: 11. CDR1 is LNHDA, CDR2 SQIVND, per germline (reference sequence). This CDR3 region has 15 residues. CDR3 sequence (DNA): TGTGCCAGTAGTCTATTAGCGGGACGGGGGGATGAGCAGTTCTTC. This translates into CASSLLAGRGDEQFF.

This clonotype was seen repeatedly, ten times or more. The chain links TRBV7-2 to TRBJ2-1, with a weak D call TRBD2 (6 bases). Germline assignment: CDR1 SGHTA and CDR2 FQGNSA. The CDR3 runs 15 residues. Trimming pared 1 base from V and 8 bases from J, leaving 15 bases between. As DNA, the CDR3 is TGTGCCAGCAGCTTAGTTGCGGGATCGGCCTATGAGCAGTTCTTC. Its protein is CASSLVAGSAYEQFF.

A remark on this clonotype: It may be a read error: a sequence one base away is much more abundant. CDR3 in amino acids: CATSDLRNRYDEQFF. The DNA of the CDR3 is TGTGCCACCAGTGACCTCCGGAACAGGTATGATGAGCAGTTCTTC. The rearrangement joins TRBV24-1 to TRBJ2-1; the D gene is possibly TRBD1 (5 bases). The germline CDR1 and CDR2 sequences are KGHDR and SFDVKD. CDR3 length: 15 residues. V was clipped by 4 bases and J by 8 bases, with 17 bases between them.

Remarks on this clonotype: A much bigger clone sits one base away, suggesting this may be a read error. The CDR3 DNA is TGTGCCAGCAGTTTTGGAGCGGGAGGTAGAATTCAGTACTTC. It codes for CASSFGAGGRIQYF. The chain combines TRBV28 with TRBJ2-4; 9 bases match TRBD2. Germline CDR1 is MDHEN and CDR2 is SYDVKM. The V and J ends lost 3 bases and 10 bases, in that order; junction bases with no gene match: 7. CDR3 length equals 14 residues.

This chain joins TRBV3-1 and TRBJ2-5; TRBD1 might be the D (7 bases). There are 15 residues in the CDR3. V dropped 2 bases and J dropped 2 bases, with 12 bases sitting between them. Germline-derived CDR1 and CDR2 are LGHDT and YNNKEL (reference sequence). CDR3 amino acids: CASSQQGGWQETQYF. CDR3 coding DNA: TGTGCCAGCAGCCAACAGGGGGGATGGCAAGAGACCCAGTACTTC.

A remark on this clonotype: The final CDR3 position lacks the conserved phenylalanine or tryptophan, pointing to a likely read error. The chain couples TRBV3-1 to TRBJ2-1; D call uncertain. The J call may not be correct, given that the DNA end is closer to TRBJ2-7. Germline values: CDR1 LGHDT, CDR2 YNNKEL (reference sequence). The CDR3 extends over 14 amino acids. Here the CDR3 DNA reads TGTGCCAGCAGCCGCAGACAATTATCCTACGAGCAGTACTTG. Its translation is CASSRRQLSYEQYL.

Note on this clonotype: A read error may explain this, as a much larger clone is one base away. As DNA, the CDR3 is TGTGCTAGTGGTTTTAGGACTGAAGCTTTCTTT. This translates into CASGFRTEAFF. V is TRBV12-5 and J is TRBJ1-1, with unresolved D. V was shortened by 3 bases and J by 5 bases, with 4 bases between the two germline ends. The CDR3 is 11 amino acids. Germline CDR1 is LGHNT and CDR2 is FRNRAP.

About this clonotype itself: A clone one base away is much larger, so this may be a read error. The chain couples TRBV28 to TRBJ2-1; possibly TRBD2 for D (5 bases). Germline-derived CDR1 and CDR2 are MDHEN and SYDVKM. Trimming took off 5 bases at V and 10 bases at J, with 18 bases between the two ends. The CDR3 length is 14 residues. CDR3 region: CASSAGSNLIEQFF. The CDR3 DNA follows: TGTGCCAGCAGTGCGGGCTCGAACCTGATCGAGCAGTTCTTC.

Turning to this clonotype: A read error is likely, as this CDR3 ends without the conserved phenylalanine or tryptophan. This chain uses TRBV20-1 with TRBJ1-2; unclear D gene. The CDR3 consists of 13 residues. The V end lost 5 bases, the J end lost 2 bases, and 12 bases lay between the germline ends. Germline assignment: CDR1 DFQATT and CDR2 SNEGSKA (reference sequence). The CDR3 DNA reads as TGCAGTGCTCTAGCATCAGGCAACTATGGCTACACCATC. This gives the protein CSALASGNYGYTI.